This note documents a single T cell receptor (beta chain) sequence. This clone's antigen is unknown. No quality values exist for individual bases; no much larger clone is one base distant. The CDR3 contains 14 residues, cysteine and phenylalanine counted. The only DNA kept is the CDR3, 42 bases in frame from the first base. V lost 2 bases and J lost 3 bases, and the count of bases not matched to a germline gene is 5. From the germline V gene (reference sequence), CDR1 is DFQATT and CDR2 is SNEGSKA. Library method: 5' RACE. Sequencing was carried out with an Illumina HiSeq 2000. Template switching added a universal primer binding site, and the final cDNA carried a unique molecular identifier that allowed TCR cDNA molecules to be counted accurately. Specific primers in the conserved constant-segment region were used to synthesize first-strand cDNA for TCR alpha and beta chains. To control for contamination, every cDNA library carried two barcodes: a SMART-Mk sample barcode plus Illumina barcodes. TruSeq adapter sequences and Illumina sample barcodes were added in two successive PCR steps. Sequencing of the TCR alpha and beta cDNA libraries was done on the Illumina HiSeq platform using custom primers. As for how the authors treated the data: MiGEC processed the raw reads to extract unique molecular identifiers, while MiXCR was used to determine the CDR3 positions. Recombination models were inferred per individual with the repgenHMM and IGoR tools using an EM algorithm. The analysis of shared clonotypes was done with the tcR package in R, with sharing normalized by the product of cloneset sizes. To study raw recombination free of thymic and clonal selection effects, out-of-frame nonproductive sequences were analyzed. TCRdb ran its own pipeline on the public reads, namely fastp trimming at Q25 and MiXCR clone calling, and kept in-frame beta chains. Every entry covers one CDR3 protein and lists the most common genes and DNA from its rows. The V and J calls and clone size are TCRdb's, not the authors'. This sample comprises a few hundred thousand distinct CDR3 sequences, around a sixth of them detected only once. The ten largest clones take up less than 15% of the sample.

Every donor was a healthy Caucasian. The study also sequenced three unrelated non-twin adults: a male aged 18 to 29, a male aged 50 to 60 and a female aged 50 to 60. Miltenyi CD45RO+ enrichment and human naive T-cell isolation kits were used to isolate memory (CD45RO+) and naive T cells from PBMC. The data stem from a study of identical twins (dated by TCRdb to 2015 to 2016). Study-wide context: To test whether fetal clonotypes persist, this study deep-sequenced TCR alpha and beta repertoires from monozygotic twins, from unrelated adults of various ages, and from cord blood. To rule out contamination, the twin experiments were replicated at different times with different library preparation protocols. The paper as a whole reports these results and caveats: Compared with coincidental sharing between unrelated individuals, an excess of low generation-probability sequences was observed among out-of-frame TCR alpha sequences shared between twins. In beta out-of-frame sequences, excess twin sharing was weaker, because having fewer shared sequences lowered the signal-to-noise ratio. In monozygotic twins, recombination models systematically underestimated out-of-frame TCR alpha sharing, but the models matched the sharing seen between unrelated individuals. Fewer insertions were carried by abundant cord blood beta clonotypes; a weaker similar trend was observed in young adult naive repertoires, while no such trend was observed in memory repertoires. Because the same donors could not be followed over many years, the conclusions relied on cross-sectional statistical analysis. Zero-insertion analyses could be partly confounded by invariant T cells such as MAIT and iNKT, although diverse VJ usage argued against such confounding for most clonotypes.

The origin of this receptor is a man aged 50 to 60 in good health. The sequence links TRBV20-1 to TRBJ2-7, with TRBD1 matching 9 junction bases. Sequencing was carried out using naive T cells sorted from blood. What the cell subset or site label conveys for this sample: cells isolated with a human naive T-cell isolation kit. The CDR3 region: CSARPDRGVYEQYF. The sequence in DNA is TGCAGTGCTAGACCGGACAGGGGCGTCTACGAGCAGTACTTC.